This T cell receptor beta chain was retrieved from a study of shared clonotypes between healthy human individuals. CDR3 length equals 17 residues. V lost 0 bases, J lost 0 bases, and 9 bases stayed unmatched. CDR1 and CDR2 (germline): SGHRS, YFSETQ. Here immunoSEQ multiplex PCR was the method, and the copy in TCRdb shows in-frame clones only, minus some. The sample has hundreds of thousands of clones, 97% seen once. Material for sequencing was naive CD4+ T cells sorted from blood. Subset in this sample: CD45RA+ positively selected. The receptor comes from a woman in her twenties or thirties in good health. The chain is built from TRBV5-1 and TRBJ2-7, with 7 positions matching TRBD1. CDR3 sequence reads: CASSLARGGGISYEQYF. The CDR3 DNA sequence: TGCGCCAGCAGCTTGGCCAGAGGGGGCGGAATCTCCTACGAGCAGTACTTC.